This TCR delta chain stems from a study of γδ T cells in repeated Plasmodium falciparum infection. Whole-study findings and limits: Waves of new clonotype selection appeared after repeated controlled infections in Vdelta2-negative, largely Vdelta1+, gammadelta T cells. Vgamma9/Vdelta2+ T cells showed a stable polyclonal repertoire with shared TCRgamma sequences.

Bulk repertoires came from Vgamma9/Vdelta2+ or Vdelta2-negative gammadelta T cells flow-sorted from PBMC. CDR1 and CDR2 (germline): GEAIGNYY, EKD. The CDR3 sequence is 17 residues long. V was pared by 0 bases and J by 0 bases, with 10 bases of the junction left unmatched. TCRdb re-processed the multiplex PCR reads via CATT. The repertoire holds 50,000 or so delta-chain clones, with about 1.6% as singletons. In this sample, this clone turned up many times. Its antigen is as yet unknown. This chain uses TRDV2 with TRDJ4, with 9 bases identical to TRDD3. As TCRdb names no J gene, one was assigned here on the basis of a DNA match to germline. The receptor was isolated from a pool of human donors (malaria-infected and uninfected, not separated). The sequenced material came from gamma-delta T cells from blood. The CDR3 nucleotides read TGTGCCTGTGACACCGTCTCAAGGGGGATACACGCCAGACCCCTGATCTTT. As protein: CACDTVSRGIHARPLIF.